This record concerns one T cell receptor beta chain sequence. Antigen unknown. These data come from a study of cytomegalovirus exposure and HLA in healthy donors. The study's findings and limits: The study designated 150 or so TCR beta chains cytomegalovirus-associated.

Germline CDR1 reads SGHAT; CDR2 reads FQNNGV. J lost 7 bases, V lost 4 bases, and 7 bases had no gene match. The CDR3 consists of 15 residues. PCR used 60 Vbeta primers and 13 Jbeta primers. Data came from immunoSEQ multiplex PCR; TCRdb stores just in-frame clones and leaves some out. The table shows 100,000 or so clones, with roughly 76% occurring only once. The specimen was PBMCs. The gene calls are TRBV11-2 and TRBJ1-6, with 7 bases that match TRBD1. The TCR comes from a man between 40 and 49 years old in good health and CMV-seronegative. CDR3: CASSWAGTENSPLHF. In nucleotides, the CDR3 is TGTGCCAGCAGCTGGGCCGGGACAGAGAATTCACCCCTCCACTTT.